This TCR beta chain was captured in a study of cytomegalovirus exposure and HLA in healthy donors. Study-wide background: HLA-typed donors were the source of some 80 million unique TCRs, which an early data release held.

Researchers ran the PCR with 60 Vbeta and 13 Jbeta primers. Sequencing was performed with immunoSEQ multiplex PCR; in TCRdb, only in-frame clones are kept and a portion is missing. The table has 90,000 to 100,000 clones, 82% seen once; the top ten hold 3.5% to 4%. This CDR3 has 16 residues. V dropped 5 bases and J dropped 3; count of bases not matched to a gene: 11. Germline CDR1 is LGHNA and CDR2 is YNFKEQ. Study-wide results and caveats: It was in a later analysis that TCR association rates were seen to vary by HLA locus, highest for DRB1 and lowest for HLA-C.

This clone was picked up one time. Its cognate antigen is unknown. The gene calls are TRBV4-2 and TRBJ1-1; 8 bases fit TRBD1. The sequence came from a man aged 45-65 years in good health and CMV-seronegative. The sequencing input was PBMCs. CDR3 DNA: TGTGCCAGCAGCAACGGACAGGGACGAGCGGACACTGAAGCTTTCTTT. It specifies CASSNGQGRADTEAFF.